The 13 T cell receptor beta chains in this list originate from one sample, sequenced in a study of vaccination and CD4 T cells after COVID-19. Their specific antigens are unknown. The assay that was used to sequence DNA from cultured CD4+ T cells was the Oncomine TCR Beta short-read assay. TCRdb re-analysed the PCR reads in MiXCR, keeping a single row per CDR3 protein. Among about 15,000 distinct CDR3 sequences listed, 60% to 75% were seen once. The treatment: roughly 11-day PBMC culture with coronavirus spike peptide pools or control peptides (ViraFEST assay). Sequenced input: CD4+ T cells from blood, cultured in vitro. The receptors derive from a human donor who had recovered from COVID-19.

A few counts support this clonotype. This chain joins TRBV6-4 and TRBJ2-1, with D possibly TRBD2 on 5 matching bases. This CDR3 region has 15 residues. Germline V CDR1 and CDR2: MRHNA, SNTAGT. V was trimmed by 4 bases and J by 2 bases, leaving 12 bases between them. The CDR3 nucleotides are TGTGCCAGCAGTGGGACTCATGGACCCTACAATGAGCAGTTCTTC. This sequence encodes CASSGTHGPYNEQFF.

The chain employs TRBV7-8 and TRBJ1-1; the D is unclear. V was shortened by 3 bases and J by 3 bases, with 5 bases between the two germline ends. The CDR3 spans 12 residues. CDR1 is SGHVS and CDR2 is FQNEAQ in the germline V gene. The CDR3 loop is CASSFGDTEAFF. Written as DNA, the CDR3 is TGTGCCAGCAGCTTCGGGGACACTGAAGCTTTCTTT.

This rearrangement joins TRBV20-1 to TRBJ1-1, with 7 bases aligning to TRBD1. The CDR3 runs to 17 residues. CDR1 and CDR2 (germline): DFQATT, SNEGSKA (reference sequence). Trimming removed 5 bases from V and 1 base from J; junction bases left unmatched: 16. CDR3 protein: CSALSGEGGIANTEAFF. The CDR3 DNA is TGCAGTGCTCTGTCAGGGGAAGGGGGCATCGCGAACACTGAAGCTTTCTTT.

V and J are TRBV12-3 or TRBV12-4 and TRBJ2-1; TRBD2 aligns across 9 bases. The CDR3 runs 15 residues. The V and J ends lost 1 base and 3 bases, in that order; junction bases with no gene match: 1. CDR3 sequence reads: CASSLGLAVYNEQFF. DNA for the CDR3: TGTGCCAGCAGTTTAGGACTAGCGGTCTACAATGAGCAGTTCTTC.

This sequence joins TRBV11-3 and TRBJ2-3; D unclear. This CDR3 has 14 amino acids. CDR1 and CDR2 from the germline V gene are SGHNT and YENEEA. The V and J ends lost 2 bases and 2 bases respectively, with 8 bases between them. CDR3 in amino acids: CASSLSQTTDTQYF. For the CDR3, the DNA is TGTGCCAGCAGCTTATCGCAGACCACAGATACGCAGTATTTT.

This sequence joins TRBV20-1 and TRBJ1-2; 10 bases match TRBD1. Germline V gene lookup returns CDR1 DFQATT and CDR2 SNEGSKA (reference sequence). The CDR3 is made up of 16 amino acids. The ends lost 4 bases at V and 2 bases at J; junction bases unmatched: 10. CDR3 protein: CSAMTRGTGANYGYTF. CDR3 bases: TGCAGTGCTATGACAAGGGGGACAGGGGCGAACTATGGCTACACCTTC.

CDR3 residues: CATSRDTLDLNTEAFF. In DNA form, the CDR3 reads TGTGCCACCAGCAGAGATACCCTGGACCTCAACACTGAAGCTTTCTTT. The rearrangement uses TRBV15 and TRBJ1-1, with D unclear. V was pared by 0 bases and J by 2 bases, with 13 bases between. Germline lookup yields CDR1 LNHNV and CDR2 YYDKDF (reference sequence). The CDR3 is made up of 16 amino acids.

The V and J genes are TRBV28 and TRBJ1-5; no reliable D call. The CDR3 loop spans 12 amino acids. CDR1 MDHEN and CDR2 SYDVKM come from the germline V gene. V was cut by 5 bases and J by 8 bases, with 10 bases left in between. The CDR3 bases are TGTGCCAGCAGTCTAAGGAGTGAGCCCCAGCATTTT. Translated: CASSLRSEPQHF.

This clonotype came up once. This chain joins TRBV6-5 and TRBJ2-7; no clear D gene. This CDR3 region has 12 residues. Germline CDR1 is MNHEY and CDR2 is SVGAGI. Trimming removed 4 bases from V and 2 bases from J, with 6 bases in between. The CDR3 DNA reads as TGTGCCAGCAGTTTCAGCCCCTACGAGCAGTACTTC. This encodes CASSFSPYEQYF.

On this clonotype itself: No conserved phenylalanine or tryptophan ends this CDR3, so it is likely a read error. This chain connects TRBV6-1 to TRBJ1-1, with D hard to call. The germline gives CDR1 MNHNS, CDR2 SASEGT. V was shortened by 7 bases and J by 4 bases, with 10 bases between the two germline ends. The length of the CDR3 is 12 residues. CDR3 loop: CASMWKGTEAFI. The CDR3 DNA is TGTGCCAGCATGTGGAAAGGCACTGAAGCTTTCATT.

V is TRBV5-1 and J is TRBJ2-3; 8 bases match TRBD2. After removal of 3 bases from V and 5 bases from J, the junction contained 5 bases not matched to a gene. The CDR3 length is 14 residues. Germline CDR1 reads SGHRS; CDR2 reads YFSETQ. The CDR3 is CASSYGLAQDTQYF. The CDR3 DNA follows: TGCGCCAGCAGCTACGGACTAGCACAAGATACGCAGTATTTT.

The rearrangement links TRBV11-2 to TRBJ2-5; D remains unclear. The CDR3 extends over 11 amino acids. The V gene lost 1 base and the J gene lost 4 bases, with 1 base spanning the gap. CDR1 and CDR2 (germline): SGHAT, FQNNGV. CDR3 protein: CASSLAETQYF. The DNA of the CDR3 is TGTGCCAGCAGCTTAGCAGAGACCCAGTACTTC.

The CDR3 loop is CASSSSLGAGAIETQYF. The CDR3 DNA reads TGTGCCAGCAGCTCTTCTTTAGGGGCAGGGGCAATCGAGACCCAGTACTTC. The V gene is TRBV7-9, the J gene TRBJ2-5; a weak D match, TRBD1 (6 bases). Deletions cut 4 bases from V and 5 bases from J, with 23 bases between. From germline, CDR1 is SEHNR and CDR2 FQNEAQ (reference sequence). There are 17 residues in the CDR3.